This TCR beta chain is from a study of response to subunit inactivated influenza vaccine. Study-level results: It was the authors' suggestion that each seasonal influenza vaccination recruits few new T cells.

This clonotype was picked up a small number of times. Its target is not known. TCRdb fed the RT-PCR reads into MiXCR, producing one record per CDR3 protein. The table records hundreds of thousands of distinct CDR3 sequences, approximately 14% of them present only once. The CDR3 runs 15 residues. Germline V gives CDR1 MNHNS, CDR2 SASEGT. The V end was cut by 2 bases, the J end by 6 bases, with 14 bases between. This sample comprised PBMCs from blood, obtained about 13 days after vaccination. This sequence joins TRBV6-1 and TRBJ2-1; D gene unclear. The TCR comes from a man aged 45-65 years who received an inactivated influenza vaccine. In nucleotides, the CDR3 is TGTGCCAGCAGTGAATCTCGGTTTGAGTTCAATGAGCAGTTCTTC. Its protein is CASSESRFEFNEQFF.